The clone carrying this T cell receptor (beta chain) was counted once. The data derive from a study of technical replicates of blood from a few donors. The method was immunoSEQ multiplex PCR; TCRdb's version includes in-frame clones alone and lacks a portion of them. This table has fewer than 90,000 clones, 80% to 95% appearing once. Germline CDR1 and CDR2: SGHNT and YYREEE (reference sequence). Trimming removed 2 bases at V and 0 bases at J, with 8 bases between. CDR3 size: 14 residues. The clonotype was recovered from a human donor in good health. The specimen was T cells isolated from PBMCs. The V and J genes are TRBV5-4 and TRBJ2-5; weak D call: TRBD1 (6 bases). CDR3 DNA: TGTGCCAGCAGCTTAACAGGGTACCAAGAGACCCAGTACTTC. Residues: CASSLTGYQETQYF.